This T cell receptor beta chain comes out of a study of T-cell reconstitution after alpha-beta-depleted transplantation in children. The CDR3 spans 13 residues. V lost 5 bases to trimming and J lost 5 bases; unmatched junction nucleotides: 4. Unique molecular identifiers were incorporated into the prepared TCRbeta library. TCRdb processed the PCR reads anew with MiXCR; each CDR3 protein has one entry. In the table there are roughly 250,000 distinct CDR3 sequences, roughly 7.7% of which are singletons. Broader study findings: When one year had passed after transplant, most T-cell counts and diversity came from newly produced T cells.

This clonotype was detected many times. Its specificity is unknown. The TCR originated in a male patient between 10 and 17 years old who had a stem cell transplant for acute lymphoblastic leukemia, so the T cells may come from the graft donor. Material: PBMCs, mostly from graft donor cells, obtained 180 days after TCRalphabeta/CD19-depleted stem cell transplant. The chain joins TRBV12-3 or TRBV12-4 to TRBJ2-5; 8 bases fit TRBD1. The CDR3 coding sequence is TGTGCCAGCAGTCACGGACAGGGCGAGACCCAGTACTTC. It is translated as CASSHGQGETQYF.